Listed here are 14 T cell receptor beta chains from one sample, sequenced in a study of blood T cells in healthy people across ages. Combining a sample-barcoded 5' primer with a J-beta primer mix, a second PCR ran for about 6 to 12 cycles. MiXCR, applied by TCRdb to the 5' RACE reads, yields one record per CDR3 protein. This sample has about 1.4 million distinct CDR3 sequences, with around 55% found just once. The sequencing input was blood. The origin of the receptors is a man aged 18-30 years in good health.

The CDR3 DNA reads as TGTGCCAGCAGGCTAGACAGGGAAGAGCAGACCCAGTACTTC. Translated, it gives CASRLDREEQTQYF. The chain couples TRBV6-2 or TRBV6-3 to TRBJ2-5, with 7 bases that match TRBD1. Germline CDR1 is MNHEY and CDR2 is SVGEGT. CDR3 length: 14 residues. The V gene end was trimmed by 6 bases and the J gene end by 6 bases; junction bases not matched to a gene: 10.

The chain's CDR3 is CASSLGGPNSYNEQFF. CDR3 bases: TGCGCCAGCAGCTTGGGAGGGCCAAACTCCTACAATGAGCAGTTCTTC. The V and J genes are TRBV5-1 and TRBJ2-1; the D gene is possibly TRBD2 (5 bases). V lost 0 bases and J lost 0, with 10 bases in between. The CDR3 is 16 amino acids. Germline V lookup: CDR1 SGHRS, CDR2 YFSETQ.

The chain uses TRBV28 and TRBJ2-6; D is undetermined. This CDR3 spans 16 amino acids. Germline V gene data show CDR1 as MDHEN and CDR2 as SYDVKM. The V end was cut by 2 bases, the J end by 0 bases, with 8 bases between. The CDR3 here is CASSLVLGSGANVLTF. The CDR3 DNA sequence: TGTGCCAGCAGTTTAGTCCTCGGCTCTGGGGCCAACGTCCTGACTTTC.

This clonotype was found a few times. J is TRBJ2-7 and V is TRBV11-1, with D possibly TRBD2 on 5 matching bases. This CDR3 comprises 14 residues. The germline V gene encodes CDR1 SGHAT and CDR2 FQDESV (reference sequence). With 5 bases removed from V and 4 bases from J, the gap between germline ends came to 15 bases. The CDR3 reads CASSPDGNGYEQYF. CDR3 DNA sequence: TGTGCCAGCAGCCCGGACGGGAATGGATACGAGCAGTACTTC.

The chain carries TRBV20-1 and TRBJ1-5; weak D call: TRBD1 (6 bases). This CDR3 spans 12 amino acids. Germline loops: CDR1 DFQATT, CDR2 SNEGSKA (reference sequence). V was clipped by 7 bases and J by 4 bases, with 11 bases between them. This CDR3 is CSGGQGNQPQHF. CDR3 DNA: TGCAGTGGCGGGCAGGGGAATCAGCCCCAGCATTTT.

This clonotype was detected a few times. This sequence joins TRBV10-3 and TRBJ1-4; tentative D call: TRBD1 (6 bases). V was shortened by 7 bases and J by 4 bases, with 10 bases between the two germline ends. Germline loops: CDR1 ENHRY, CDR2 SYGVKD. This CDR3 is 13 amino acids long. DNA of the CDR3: TGTGCCATCACGGACAGCCGTAATGAAAAACTGTTTTTT. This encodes CAITDSRNEKLFF.

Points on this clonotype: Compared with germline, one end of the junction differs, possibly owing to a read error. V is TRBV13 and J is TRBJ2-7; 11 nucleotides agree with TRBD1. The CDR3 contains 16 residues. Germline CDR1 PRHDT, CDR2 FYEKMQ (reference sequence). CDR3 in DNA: TGTGCTAGCAGCACCTCCGGGACAGGGGGTTTCGACGAGCAGTACTTC. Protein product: CASSTSGTGGFDEQYF.

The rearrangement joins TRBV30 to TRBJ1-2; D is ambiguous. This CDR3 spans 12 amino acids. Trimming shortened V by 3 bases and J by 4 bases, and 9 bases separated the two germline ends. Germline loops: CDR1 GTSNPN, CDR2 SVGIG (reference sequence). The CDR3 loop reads CAWRESPYGYTF. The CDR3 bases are TGTGCCTGGAGAGAGTCGCCCTATGGCTACACCTTC.

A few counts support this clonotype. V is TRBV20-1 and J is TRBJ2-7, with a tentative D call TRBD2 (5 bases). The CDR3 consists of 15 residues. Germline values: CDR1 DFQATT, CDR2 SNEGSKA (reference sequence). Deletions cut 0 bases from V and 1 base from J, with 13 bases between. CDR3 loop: CSARDRGRVSYEQYF. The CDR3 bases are TGCAGTGCTAGAGATCGCGGGCGGGTTTCCTACGAGCAGTACTTC.

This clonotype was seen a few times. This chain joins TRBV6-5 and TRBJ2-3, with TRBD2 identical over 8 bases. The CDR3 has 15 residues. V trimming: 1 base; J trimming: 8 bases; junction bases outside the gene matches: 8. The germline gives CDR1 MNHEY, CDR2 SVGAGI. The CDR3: CASSYLGTRGGTQYF. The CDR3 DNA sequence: TGTGCCAGCAGTTACTTAGGGACTAGAGGAGGTACGCAGTATTTT.

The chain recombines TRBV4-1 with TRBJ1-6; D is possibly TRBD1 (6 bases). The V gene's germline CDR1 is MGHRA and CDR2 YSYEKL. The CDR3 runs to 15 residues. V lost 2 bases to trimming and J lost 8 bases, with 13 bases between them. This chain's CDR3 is CASSQKQGSYSPLHF. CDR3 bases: TGCGCCAGCAGCCAAAAGCAGGGGAGTTATTCACCCCTCCACTTT.

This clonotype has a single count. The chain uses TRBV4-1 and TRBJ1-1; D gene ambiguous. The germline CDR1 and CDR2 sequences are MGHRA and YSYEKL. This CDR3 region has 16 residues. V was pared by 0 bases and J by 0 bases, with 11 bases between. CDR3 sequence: CASSQEKTEMNTEAFF. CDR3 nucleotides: TGCGCCAGCAGCCAAGAGAAGACGGAGATGAACACTGAAGCTTTCTTT.

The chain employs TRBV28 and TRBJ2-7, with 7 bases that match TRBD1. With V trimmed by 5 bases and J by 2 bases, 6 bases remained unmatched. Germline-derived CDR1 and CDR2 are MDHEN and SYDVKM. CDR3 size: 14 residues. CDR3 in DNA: TGTGCCAGCAGTCCCGGACAGGAGCCCTACGAGCAGTACTTC. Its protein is CASSPGQEPYEQYF.

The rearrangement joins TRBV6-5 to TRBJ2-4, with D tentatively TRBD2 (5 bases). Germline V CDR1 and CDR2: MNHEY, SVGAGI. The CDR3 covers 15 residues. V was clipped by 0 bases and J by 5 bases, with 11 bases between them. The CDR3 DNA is TGTGCCAGCAGTTACTCGAGAGGGCCGCAAAACATTCAGTACTTC. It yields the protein CASSYSRGPQNIQYF.